This T cell receptor (beta chain) was recorded in a study of sequential checkpoint blockade in melanoma. As to treatment: randomized to nivolumab then ipilimumab (arm A) or the reverse (arm B). PBMC sorting kept live CD3+CD8+ cells without CD19 or CD56. Trimming cost V 7 bases and J 1 base, with 19 bases left between them. The CDR3 has 16 amino acids. Germline loops: CDR1 SGHAT, CDR2 FQDESV (reference sequence). Profiled with immunoSEQ multiplex PCR; TCRdb holds only in-frame clones, not every one. Among over 9,500 clones listed, about 71% were seen once. Sequenced material: CD8+ T cells sorted from blood (inferred from file names), taken from a patient given nivolumab and ipilimumab in sequence. The sequence was collected from a human donor with melanoma. V usage is TRBV11-1 and J usage is TRBJ1-1; D perhaps matches TRBD1 (5 bases). The CDR3 loop is CASTPPFGHSNTEAFF. In nucleotides, the CDR3 is TGTGCCAGCACCCCACCCTTTGGACATTCGAACACTGAAGCTTTCTTT.